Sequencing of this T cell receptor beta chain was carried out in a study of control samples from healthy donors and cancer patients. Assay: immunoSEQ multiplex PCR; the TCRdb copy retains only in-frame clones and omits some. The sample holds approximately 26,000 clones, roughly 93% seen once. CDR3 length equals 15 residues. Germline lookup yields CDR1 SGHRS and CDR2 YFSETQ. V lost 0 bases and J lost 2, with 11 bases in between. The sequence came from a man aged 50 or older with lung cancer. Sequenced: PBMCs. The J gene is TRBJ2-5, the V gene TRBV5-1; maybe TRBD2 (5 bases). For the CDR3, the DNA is TGCGCCAGCAGCTTGGAAAACCAGCGGCAAGAGACCCAGTACTTC. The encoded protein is CASSLENQRQETQYF.